These 29 T cell receptor beta chains share one sample of origin, sequenced in a study of lymphopenia after photon versus proton radiotherapy. Sequencing used immunoSEQ multiplex PCR; TCRdb keeps in-frame clones, though not all of them. The sample lists about 16,000 clones; 65% to 90% were seen once. The sample was peripheral blood, taken from a patient treated with proton-based radiotherapy. These receptors were obtained from a man aged 65-85 years with pancreatic cancer.

This clone was found a few times. V and J are TRBV4-1 and TRBJ1-5; possibly TRBD1 for D (6 bases). The germline V and J ends were trimmed by 4 bases and 3 bases, with 10 bases remaining between them. CDR3 length: 14 amino acids. CDR1 and CDR2 (germline): MGHRA, YSYEKL. The CDR3 region has the DNA TGCGCCAGCAGCCTAGGACAGAACAATCAGCCCCAGCATTTT. It specifies CASSLGQNNQPQHF.

The chain is built from TRBV5-1 and TRBJ2-1; D gene unclear. V gave up 0 bases and J gave up 6 bases, with 13 bases separating them. Germline values: CDR1 SGHRS, CDR2 YFSETQ. The CDR3 is 15 amino acids. CDR3 residues: CASSLGGGTFNEQFF. DNA for the CDR3: TGCGCCAGCAGCTTGGGTGGCGGCACTTTCAATGAGCAGTTCTTC.

The rearrangement links TRBV14 to TRBJ1-3; D gene unclear. V was cut by 0 bases and J by 0 bases, with 9 bases left in between. CDR3 length equals 16 residues. Germline assignment: CDR1 SGHDN and CDR2 FVKESK. The CDR3 nucleotides are TGTGCCAGCAGCCAAGAACAGCTGTTCTCTGGAAACACCATATATTTT. It translates to CASSQEQLFSGNTIYF.

V and J are TRBV5-6 and TRBJ1-5; possible D gene TRBD1, 5 bases. From germline, CDR1 is SGHDT and CDR2 YYEEEE. The CDR3 contains 13 residues. Trimming cost V 4 bases and J 7 bases, with 12 bases left between them. CDR3 DNA sequence: TGTGCCAGCAGCCGCCCCGGGGGACAGCCCCAGCATTTT. It encodes CASSRPGGQPQHF. Variable domain in full (rest from reference TRBV5-6 and TRBJ1-5): DAGVTQSPTHLIKTRGQQVTLRCSPKSGHDTVSWYQQALGQGPQFIFQYYEEEERQRGNFPDRFSGHQFPNYSSELNVNALLLGDSALYLCASSRPGGQPQHFGDGTRLSIL.

The rearrangement joins TRBV29-1 to TRBJ2-1; D unclear. Germline CDR1 and CDR2: SQVTM and ANQGSEA. This CDR3 is built from 14 residues. The V end lost 2 bases, the J end lost 3 bases, and 11 bases lay between the germline ends. In DNA, the CDR3 is TGCAGCGTTGAATCCGCGGAGATCTACAATGAGCAGTTCTTC. Amino acid sequence: CSVESAEIYNEQFF.

V gene TRBV5-1 combines with J gene TRBJ1-2; D gene uncertain. V was shortened by 0 bases and J by 2 bases, with 14 bases between the two germline ends. This CDR3 contains 16 residues. CDR1 is SGHRS and CDR2 is YFSETQ in the germline V gene. The CDR3 DNA is TGCGCCAGCAGCTTGGTGATTGGTCCTTTGAACTATGGCTACACCTTC. Translating it yields CASSLVIGPLNYGYTF.

This clone was recorded only once. This rearrangement joins TRBV6-6 to TRBJ2-3; a possible D gene is TRBD1 (6 bases). CDR1 is MNHNY and CDR2 is SVGAGI in the germline V gene (reference sequence). Trimming took 5 bases from V and 1 from J, leaving 10 bases between them. This CDR3 spans 14 amino acids. CDR3 sequence: CASSLDSRTDTQYF. The DNA of the CDR3 is TGTGCCAGCAGTCTGGACAGCCGCACAGATACGCAGTATTTT.

J is TRBJ1-6 and V is TRBV19; D may be TRBD1 (5 bases). V was clipped by 6 bases and J by 5 bases, with 8 bases between them. The CDR3 totals 13 residues. Germline loops: CDR1 LNHDA, CDR2 SQIVND (reference sequence). The CDR3 protein is CASREGNNSPLHF. The DNA of the CDR3 is TGTGCCAGTAGGGAGGGGAATAATTCACCCCTCCACTTT.

The DNA for the CDR3 is TGTGCCAGCAGCTTATACGAGGCCGACTATGGCTACACCTTC. As protein: CASSLYEADYGYTF. The chain is built from TRBV7-2 and TRBJ1-2, with D hard to call. From germline, CDR1 is SGHTA and CDR2 FQGNSA. With 2 bases removed from V and 3 bases from J, the gap between germline ends came to 10 bases. The CDR3 loop spans 14 amino acids.

This clone appeared a few times. In DNA, the CDR3 is TGCGCCAGCAGAGCCGGACTAGCAGATACGCAGTATTTT. Its protein product is CASRAGLADTQYF. The rearrangement links TRBV10-1 to TRBJ2-3; 7 bases map to TRBD2. Per the germline V gene, CDR1 is WNHNN and CDR2 is SYGVQD (reference sequence). This CDR3 has 13 amino acids. V trimming: 6 bases; J trimming: 4 bases; junction bases outside the gene matches: 4.

This clone counts as medium-sized. The same CDR3 also results from other DNA sequences found in this sample. The chain recombines TRBV25-1 with TRBJ2-1; D might be TRBD2 (5 bases). Per the germline V gene, CDR1 is MGHDK and CDR2 is SYGVNS. This CDR3 has 12 amino acids. V lost 2 bases and J 7 bases, leaving 6 bases between the germline ends. The CDR3 DNA reads as TGTGCCAGCAGTGAAGGGAGAAATGAGCAGTTCTTC. It encodes CASSEGRNEQFF.

V usage is TRBV7-2 and J usage is TRBJ1-5; D may be TRBD1 (6 bases). This CDR3 comprises 16 residues. Germline CDR1 and CDR2: SGHTA and FQGNSA. Trimming took 6 bases from V and 6 from J, leaving 21 bases between them. The CDR3 nucleotides are TGTGCCAGCAGTCCCGGGGTACAGGGATGGTTTCAGCCCCAGCATTTT. Its protein product is CASSPGVQGWFQPQHF.

The V gene is TRBV2, the J gene TRBJ2-1; 8 nucleotides agree with TRBD1. The V segment lost 7 bases and the J segment 1 base; nucleotides outside the gene matches: 6. Germline lookup yields CDR1 SNHLY and CDR2 FYNNEI. CDR3 size: 15 residues. The CDR3 sequence: CASIVQGVSYNEQFF. CDR3 sequence (DNA): TGTGCCAGCATCGTACAGGGGGTGTCCTACAATGAGCAGTTCTTC.

The genes are TRBV2 and TRBJ2-1; 12 bases match TRBD2. V trimming: 10 bases; J trimming: 6 bases; junction bases outside the gene matches: 10. The CDR3 is 15 amino acids. Per the germline V gene, CDR1 is SNHLY and CDR2 is FYNNEI. The DNA for the CDR3 is TGTGCCACCGGAGAATCTAGCGGGAGGGGCAATGAGCAGTTCTTC. Translation gives CATGESSGRGNEQFF.

The V gene is TRBV10-2, the J gene TRBJ2-7, with D possibly matching TRBD1 (6 bases). Germline V lookup: CDR1 WSHSY, CDR2 SAAADI. The CDR3 is made up of 15 amino acids. Trimming shortened V by 4 bases and J by 3 bases, and 16 bases separated the two germline ends. The CDR3 reads CASSGWGQNNYEQYF. The CDR3 DNA reads as TGCGCCAGCAGTGGGTGGGGGCAGAACAACTACGAGCAGTACTTC.

The chain recombines TRBV19 with TRBJ2-3, with 13 bases aligning to TRBD2. Germline CDR1 and CDR2: LNHDA and SQIVND (reference sequence). The CDR3 loop spans 17 amino acids. Unmatched junction bases numbered 11, after V lost 8 bases and J lost 3 bases. The CDR3, as DNA: TGTGCCAGTTCCCCGGGGGGACTAGCGGGACAAACAGATACGCAGTATTTT. Translating gives CASSPGGLAGQTDTQYF.

The chain recombines TRBV6-5 with TRBJ1-2; 7 positions agree with TRBD1. V shed 6 bases and J 6 bases; nucleotides not matched to a gene: 10. Germline loops: CDR1 MNHEY, CDR2 SVGAGI. This CDR3 comprises 14 residues. CDR3 sequence reads: CASSPQGGMDGYTF. The CDR3 region has the DNA TGTGCCAGCAGCCCGCAGGGGGGAATGGATGGCTACACCTTC.

CDR3 region: CAWTPSVRAGYTF. The CDR3 region has the DNA TGTGCCTGGACCCCGAGCGTTCGGGCTGGCTACACCTTC. V usage is TRBV30 and J usage is TRBJ1-2; no definite D call. Germline values: CDR1 GTSNPN, CDR2 SVGIG (reference sequence). The CDR3 runs 13 residues. Trimming shortened V by 4 bases and J by 7 bases, and 16 bases separated the two germline ends.

V and J are TRBV9 and TRBJ1-5; D is ambiguous. The germline V gene has CDR1 SGDLS and CDR2 YYNGEE. Trimming took 2 bases from V and 0 from J, leaving 9 bases between them. CDR3 length equals 15 residues. The CDR3 spells CASSVAGNSNQPQHF. Written as DNA, the CDR3 is TGTGCCAGCAGCGTGGCAGGTAATAGCAATCAGCCCCAGCATTTT.

The chain uses TRBV12-5 and TRBJ2-5, with a weak D call TRBD2 (5 bases). The germline gives CDR1 LGHNT, CDR2 FRNRAP. V was trimmed by 2 bases and J by 5 bases, leaving 9 bases between them. The CDR3 consists of 13 residues. CDR3 bases: TGTGCTAGTGGTTTGAGAGGGCGGGAGACCCAGTACTTC. It encodes CASGLRGRETQYF. The variable domain in full, completed from reference TRBV12-5 and TRBJ2-5, reads DARVTQTPRHKVTEMGQEVTMRCQPILGHNTVFWYRQTMMQGLELLAYFRNRAPLDDSGMPKDRFSAEMPDATLATLKIQPSEPRDSAVYFCASGLRGRETQYFGPGTRLLVL.

This sequence joins TRBV14 and TRBJ1-2, with TRBD1 identical over 12 bases. The J segment lost 6 bases and the V segment lost 0 bases, leaving 5 bases of the junction unmatched. Germline CDR1 SGHDN, CDR2 FVKESK. The CDR3 runs to 16 residues. The CDR3 region has the DNA TGTGCCAGCAGCCAAGATCCCGGGACAGGGGGCAATGGCTACACCTTC. Translation gives CASSQDPGTGGNGYTF.

The chain joins TRBV9 to TRBJ1-6; D possibly corresponds to TRBD1 (6 bases). The CDR3 runs to 15 residues. V was trimmed by 4 bases and J by 8 bases, leaving 16 bases between them. Germline lookup yields CDR1 SGDLS and CDR2 YYNGEE. The CDR3 nucleotides read TGTGCCAGCAGCCCCCGACAGGAGGGAGATTCACCCCTCCACTTT. Translated: CASSPRQEGDSPLHF.

V gene TRBV14 combines with J gene TRBJ1-5; perhaps TRBD1 as D (5 bases). This CDR3 region has 13 residues. Germline V gives CDR1 SGHDN, CDR2 FVKESK. The V gene lost 4 bases and the J gene lost 6 bases, with 10 bases spanning the gap. CDR3 residues: CASSPGGLQPQHF. The DNA of the CDR3 is TGTGCCAGCAGCCCTGGGGGTCTTCAGCCCCAGCATTTT. The full variable domain, completed using reference TRBV14 and TRBJ1-5, is EAGVTQFPSHSVIEKGQTVTLRCDPISGHDNLYWYRRVMGKEIKFLLHFVKESKQDESGMPNNRFLAERTGGTYSTLKVQPAELEDSGVYFCASSPGGLQPQHFGDGTRLSIL.

V gene TRBV18 combines with J gene TRBJ1-1; tentative D call: TRBD1 (5 bases). Per the germline V gene, CDR1 is KGHSH and CDR2 is LQKENI. The CDR3 consists of 16 residues. V lost 4 bases and J 1 base, leaving 16 bases between the germline ends. The CDR3: CASSLWGGRANTEAFF. CDR3 bases: TGTGCCAGCTCACTTTGGGGGGGGAGAGCGAACACTGAAGCTTTCTTT.

The rearrangement links TRBV5-5 to TRBJ2-2; D remains ambiguous. The germline V gene encodes CDR1 SGHKS and CDR2 YYEKEE (reference sequence). With 3 bases removed from V and 2 bases from J, the gap between germline ends came to 5 bases. The length of the CDR3 is 13 residues. The CDR3 sequence is CASSSLNTGELFF. In nucleotides, the CDR3 is TGTGCCAGCAGCTCTTTAAACACCGGGGAGCTGTTTTTT.

V is TRBV6-1 and J is TRBJ2-3; D could derive from TRBD1 or TRBD2 (5 bases each). Germline loops: CDR1 MNHNS, CDR2 SASEGT. Trimming took 4 bases from V and 5 from J, leaving 13 bases between them. The CDR3 sequence is 14 residues long. In DNA form, the CDR3 reads TGTGCCAGCAGTGTGCAGGGAGTCCGAGATACGCAGTATTTT. This translates into CASSVQGVRDTQYF.

The chain carries TRBV9 and TRBJ1-3; D is unresolved. Per the germline V gene, CDR1 is SGDLS and CDR2 is YYNGEE. This CDR3 is 14 amino acids long. V was pared by 1 base and J by 2 bases, with 7 bases between. The CDR3 nucleotides are TGTGCCAGCAGCGTAAGGACGGCTGGAAACACCATATATTTT. It yields the protein CASSVRTAGNTIYF.

This chain links TRBV19 with TRBJ2-2, with 11 bases fitting TRBD2. This CDR3 contains 17 residues. V gave up 4 bases and J gave up 5 bases; unmatched junction bases: 9. Germline V gene data show CDR1 as LNHDA and CDR2 as SQIVND (reference sequence). This CDR3 is CASSRGTSGTGTGELFF. The DNA for the CDR3 is TGTGCCAGTAGTAGGGGGACTAGCGGCACGGGTACCGGGGAGCTGTTTTTT.

This chain links TRBV5-8 with TRBJ1-4; TRBD1 aligns across 10 bases. Germline CDR1 is SGHTS and CDR2 is YDEGEE. This CDR3 contains 13 residues. The V and J ends lost 4 bases and 10 bases, in that order; junction bases with no gene match: 4. CDR3 sequence: CASSGTGAAKLFF. The CDR3 coding sequence is TGTGCCAGCAGCGGGACAGGGGCGGCAAAACTGTTTTTT.